This entry is about one T cell receptor (beta chain). What it binds is not known. In germline, CDR1 is SGDLS, CDR2 YYNGEE. Trimming stripped 6 bases from V and 7 bases from J, with 10 bases between. This CDR3 contains 11 residues. This entry is derived from a study of beta chain features in type 1 diabetes. About the research overall: All samples together contributed approximately 100 million sorted cells for examination.

Findings of the study overall: Since sequencing was performed on cDNA, cells with high TCR expression could be over-represented.

Reverse transcription of all isolated RNA meant that expressed TCRB transcripts were sequenced. Clones were sequenced by immunoSEQ multiplex PCR, and TCRdb holds only the in-frame ones, with some missing. This sample yields 390,000 or so clones, of which more than 11% are seen a single time; roughly 0.036% belongs to the top ten. The sequencing sample was made of naive CD4+ T cells from blood. This chain connects TRBV9 to TRBJ1-1; TRBD1 is a possible D gene (5 bases). This TCR was recovered from a man in his thirties or forties in good health. The CDR3 DNA reads as TGTGCCAGCACCCGGGACGGTGAAGCTTTCTTT. Protein sequence: CASTRDGEAFF.